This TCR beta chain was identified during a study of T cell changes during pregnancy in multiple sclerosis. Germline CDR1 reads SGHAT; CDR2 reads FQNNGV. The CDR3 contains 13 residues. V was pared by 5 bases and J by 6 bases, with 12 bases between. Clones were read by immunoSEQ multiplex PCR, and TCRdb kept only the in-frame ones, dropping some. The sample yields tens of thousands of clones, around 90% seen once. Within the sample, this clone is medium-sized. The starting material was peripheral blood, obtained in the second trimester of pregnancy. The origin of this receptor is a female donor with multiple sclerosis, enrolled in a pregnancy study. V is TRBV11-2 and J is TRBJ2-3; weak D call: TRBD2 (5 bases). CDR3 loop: CASSGGGTDTQYF. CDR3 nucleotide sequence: TGTGCCAGCAGCGGCGGAGGTACGGATACGCAGTATTTT. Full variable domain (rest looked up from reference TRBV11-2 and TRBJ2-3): EAGVAQSPRYKIIEKRQSVAFWCNPISGHATLYWYQQILGQGPKLLIQFQNNGVVDDSQLPKDRFSAERLKGVDSTLKIQPAKLEDSAVYLCASSGGGTDTQYFGPGTRLTVL.